Described below is a single T cell receptor (beta chain) sequence and its context. This clone was counted between two and nine times. Its antigen remains unidentified. Within one base of it there is no much larger clone, and no base qualities were kept. Including the terminal cysteine and phenylalanine, the CDR3 comprises 12 residues. Just CDR3 DNA is preserved here, 36 bases in frame from base 1. The germline V gene (reference sequence) yields MNHNY for CDR1 and SVGAGI for CDR2. The germline V end is reduced by 6 bases and the J end by 8 bases; junction bases left unmatched: 6. The sample is drawn from a study of beta chain features in type 1 diabetes (dated by TCRdb to between 2018 and 2020). Regarding the complete study: No differences in mean age, gender distribution, total cell number or subset yield were found between patients and healthy donors. Across all samples, some 99 million sorted cells were examined, and cell number per subset correlated strongly with RNA yield. The study compared the TCRB repertoires of sorted circulating CD4+ T cell subsets in recently diagnosed type 1 diabetes patients with those in matched healthy donors. Whereas all 30 or so donors provided naive and central memory subsets, regulatory and stem cell-like memory subsets were isolated from just 8 patients and roughly 8 healthy donors. Overall study outcomes, separate from this receptor: Because cDNA was sequenced instead of genomic DNA, highly expressing activated cells could be over-represented, though the groups showed no difference in activation or CD3 levels. Naive, central memory and regulatory TCRB repertoires appeared to be more alike among patients than among healthy donors. At VDJ recombination sites, patients with type 1 diabetes made fewer insertions and deleted more nucleotides, a pattern implying thymic rearrangement abnormalities. In all four CD4+ subsets, TCRB CDR3 length was moderately but significantly shorter in type 1 diabetes patients. PCR may preferentially amplify shorter templates, but because patient and control samples were amplified and corrected together, any resulting skew would affect both groups equally. Only small numbers of individuals were included in the HLA sub-analyses, which left unresolved whether HLA type had any influence on TCRB rearrangement.

From each donor, a single peripheral blood sample of 100 to 150 mL on average was drawn into heparinised tubes. Using a panel that included CD45RO, CCR7, CD25, CD127, CD95 and CD27, naive, central memory, regulatory and stem cell-like memory CD4+ T cells were sorted on a BD FACSAria II. Purity was above 95% for every sorted population. PBMCs were isolated immediately by Lymphoprep density gradient centrifugation and stained directly without culture. To minimize batch effects, samples were stained and sorted in pairs, one healthy donor with one patient per experiment. The High Capacity cDNA Reverse Transcription Kit was used to reverse transcribe all of the isolated RNA, meaning that expressed TCRB transcripts were what got sequenced. Naive, central memory and regulatory T cell samples underwent deep immunoSEQ sequencing, averaging about 3.57 million total reads per sample. Sorted cells were lysed in RLT buffer, and RNA was extracted using DNase-treated RNeasy Micro or Mini kits according to cell number. To prevent cross-contamination, each cell subset was processed individually, whereas patient and healthy donor samples were processed jointly. The immunoSEQ multiplex PCR was used to amplify TCRB sequences from cDNA, generating 87-bp fragments that spanned the CDR3 region. Amplicons were sequenced on the Illumina HiSeq platform. The published analysis was carried out like this. Synthetic template baselines were used to correct PCR bias computationally, reads within Hamming distance 2 were collapsed, and singletons that could not be merged were discarded. Reads were aligned against IMGT to assign V, D and J genes, CDR3 length and insertions or deletions at six rearrangement sites. Within each subset, clonotype counts were normalized to sorted cell number, after which true diversity and Gini coefficients were computed with the tcR R package. The overlap coefficient, calculated on TCRB nucleotide sequences, was used to quantify repertoire sharing. TCRdb carries this immuneACCESS record with in-frame sequences only. Its versions omit some clonotypes, under half of them owing to an unresolved V gene in the studies checked, with the rest unexplained. V and J calls and clone size are copied from that table; D and trimming were computed from the DNA. The sample table holds about 160,000 clones, of which 7.5% to 10% were seen once. The ten biggest clones cover 2.3% of the sample.

The clonotype comes from a woman aged 18-35 years in good health. Sequencing was done on a sample of central memory CD4+ T cells from blood. The rearranged segments are TRBV6-6 and TRBJ1-2, and 7 junctional nucleotides match TRBD1. The sequenced DNA: TGTGCCAGCAGCTCCGACAGGGACGGCTACACCTTC. It encodes CASSSDRDGYTF.